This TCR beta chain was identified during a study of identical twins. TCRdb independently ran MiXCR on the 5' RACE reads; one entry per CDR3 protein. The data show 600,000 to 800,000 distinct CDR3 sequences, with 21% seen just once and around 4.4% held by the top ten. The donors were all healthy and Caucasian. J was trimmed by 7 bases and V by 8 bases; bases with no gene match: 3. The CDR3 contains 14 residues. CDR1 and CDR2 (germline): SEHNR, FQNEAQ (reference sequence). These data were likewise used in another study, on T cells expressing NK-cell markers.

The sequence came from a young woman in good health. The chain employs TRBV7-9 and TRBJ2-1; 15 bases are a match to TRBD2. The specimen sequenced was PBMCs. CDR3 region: CASGTSGGPNEQFF. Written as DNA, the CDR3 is TGTGCCAGCGGGACTAGCGGGGGGCCAAATGAGCAGTTCTTC.